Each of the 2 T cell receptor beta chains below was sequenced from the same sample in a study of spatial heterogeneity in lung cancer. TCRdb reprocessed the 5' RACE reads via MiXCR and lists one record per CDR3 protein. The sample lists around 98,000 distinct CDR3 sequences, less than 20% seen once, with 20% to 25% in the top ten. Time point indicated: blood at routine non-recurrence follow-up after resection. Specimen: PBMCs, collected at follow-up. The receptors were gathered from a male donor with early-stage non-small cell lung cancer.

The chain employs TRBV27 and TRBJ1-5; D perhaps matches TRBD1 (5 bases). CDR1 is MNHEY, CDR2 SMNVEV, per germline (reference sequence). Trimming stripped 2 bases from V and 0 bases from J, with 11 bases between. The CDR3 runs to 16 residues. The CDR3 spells CASSLKATVSNQPQHF. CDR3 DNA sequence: TGTGCCAGCAGTTTAAAGGCGACAGTTAGCAATCAGCCCCAGCATTTT.

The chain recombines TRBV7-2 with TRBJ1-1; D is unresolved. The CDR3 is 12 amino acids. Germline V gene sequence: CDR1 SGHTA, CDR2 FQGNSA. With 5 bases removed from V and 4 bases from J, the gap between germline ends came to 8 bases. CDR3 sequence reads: CASSQLATEAFF. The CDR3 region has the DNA TGTGCCAGCAGCCAGCTGGCCACTGAAGCTTTCTTT.